The 31 T cell receptor beta chains reported below all come from one sample, sequenced in a study of naive and memory T cell subsets. Findings and limits, study-wide: A few larger clonotypes appeared in naive repertoires, especially CD8, possibly memory cells re-expressing CD45RA.

The antigens these receptors bind are not known. The beta constant-region primer was an equimolar mix of two oligonucleotides covering TRBC1 and TRBC2. Ligated cDNA was amplified by four rounds of PCR with nested alpha and beta constant-region primers and SP2. TCRdb reanalysed the UMI-ligation and nested PCR reads using MiXCR and keeps one entry per CDR3 protein. The sample consists of over 130,000 distinct CDR3 sequences, roughly a fifth of them appearing once. Specimen: naive CD8+ T cells from blood. Receptors originate from a human donor in good health.

CDR3 loop: CASSFWREAYNEQFF. The CDR3 region has the DNA TGTGCCAGCAGCTTTTGGCGGGAGGCTTACAATGAGCAGTTCTTC. V gene TRBV7-9 combines with J gene TRBJ2-1; 8 nucleotides match TRBD2. Germline CDR1 is SEHNR and CDR2 is FQNEAQ (reference sequence). This CDR3 is built from 15 residues. With 3 bases clipped from V and 4 bases from J, the junction kept 5 bases outside the gene matches.

Ten or more counts support this clonotype. V and J are TRBV29-1 and TRBJ2-5; 9 bases line up with TRBD2. The CDR3 is 13 amino acids. Losses at the gene ends were 7 bases for V and 2 bases for J; bases not matched to a gene: 5. Germline V gives CDR1 SQVTM, CDR2 ANQGSEA. The CDR3 region is CSGRLADQETQYF. As DNA, the CDR3 is TGCAGCGGGAGACTAGCGGATCAAGAGACCCAGTACTTC.

J is TRBJ2-3 and V is TRBV28; 8 nucleotides match TRBD1. CDR3 length: 14 amino acids. The germline V gene has CDR1 MDHEN and CDR2 SYDVKM. V trimming: 9 bases; J trimming: 3 bases; junction bases outside the gene matches: 8. CDR3 coding DNA: TGTGCCAGTGTACAGGGGGATGGTACAGATACGCAGTATTTT. Translating gives CASVQGDGTDTQYF.

This clonotype was found a few times. The V gene is TRBV10-3, the J gene TRBJ1-1, with D perhaps TRBD1 (5 bases). The CDR3 consists of 14 residues. CDR1 and CDR2 from the germline V gene are ENHRY and SYGVKD. V dropped 6 bases and J dropped 1 base, with 12 bases sitting between them. The CDR3 DNA sequence: TGTGCCATCAGAATCCAGACAGAGAACACTGAAGCTTTCTTT. Amino acid sequence: CAIRIQTENTEAFF.

Only a few counts were recorded for this clonotype. The chain couples TRBV5-1 to TRBJ2-7; D unclear. Between the trimmed V and J ends, which lost 1 base and 2 bases, there was a span of 7 bases. The length of the CDR3 is 13 residues. The germline gives CDR1 SGHRS, CDR2 YFSETQ. The CDR3 nucleotides are TGCGCCAGCAGCTTGTCCTCAACCTACGAGCAGTACTTC. Residues: CASSLSSTYEQYF.

This clonotype appeared a few times. The CDR3 DNA follows: TGTGCCAGCAGTTTAGTAGCGGGAGGGCCCCACAATGAGCAGTTCTTC. Translation: CASSLVAGGPHNEQFF. V gene TRBV28 combines with J gene TRBJ2-1; 11 bases align to TRBD2. From germline, CDR1 is MDHEN and CDR2 SYDVKM. The CDR3 is 16 residues long. Trimming at V came to 2 bases and at J to 5 bases, leaving 5 bases not matched to a gene. Looking up the rest from reference TRBV28 and TRBJ2-1 gives the full variable domain: DVKVTQSSRYLVKRTGEKVFLECVQDMDHENMFWYRQDPGLGLRLIYFSYDVKMKEKGDIPEGYSVSREKKERFSLILESASTNQTSMYLCASSLVAGGPHNEQFFGPGTRLTVL.

The rearrangement uses TRBV24-1 and TRBJ1-2, with 8 bases lining up with TRBD1. This CDR3 is 14 amino acids long. Germline CDR1 and CDR2: KGHDR and SFDVKD. V lost 4 bases, J lost 3 bases, and 3 bases stayed unmatched. The CDR3, as DNA: TGTGCCACCAGTGAAGGGACAGGACACTATGGCTACACCTTC. This gives the protein CATSEGTGHYGYTF.

CDR3 coding DNA: TGTGCCAGCAGTTCTCCGGACTTGCGGGAGACCCAGTACTTC. This codes for CASSSPDLRETQYF. The chain combines TRBV12-3 or TRBV12-4 with TRBJ2-5; tentatively, D is TRBD2 (5 bases). The ends were cut back, 4 bases at V and 5 bases at J, with 14 bases in the middle. The CDR3 runs 14 residues.

This clonotype has a single count. The rearrangement uses TRBV27 and TRBJ2-3; D is unresolved. CDR3 length equals 11 residues. V lost 8 bases and J 6 bases, leaving 9 bases between the germline ends. Looked up from germline, CDR1 is MNHEY and CDR2 is SMNVEV (reference sequence). CDR3 region: CASGRVDTQYF. The CDR3 DNA reads TGTGCCAGCGGGCGAGTGGATACGCAGTATTTT.

V and J are TRBV12-3 or TRBV12-4 and TRBJ2-7; D is uncertain. V was shortened by 6 bases and J by 4 bases, with 16 bases between the two germline ends. CDR3 size: 14 residues. CDR3 protein: CASSLSSTWYEQYF. The CDR3 DNA sequence: TGTGCCAGCAGCCTCTCTAGTACTTGGTACGAGCAGTACTTC.

This clonotype came up many times. The chain recombines TRBV28 with TRBJ2-7, with D possibly being TRBD2 (6 bases). In germline, CDR1 is MDHEN, CDR2 SYDVKM. The V end was cut by 3 bases, the J end by 3 bases, with 15 bases between. The CDR3 has 15 amino acids. This chain's CDR3 is CASSLVAGSLYEQYF. CDR3 in DNA: TGTGCCAGCAGTTTGGTGGCGGGATCCCTCTACGAGCAGTACTTC.

The gene calls are TRBV6-2 or TRBV6-3 and TRBJ2-7; unclear D gene. The CDR3 has 12 amino acids. Per germline, CDR1 MNHEY and CDR2 SVGEGT. Trimming pared 2 bases from V and 7 bases from J, leaving 9 bases between. The CDR3: CASSYPAPEQYF. DNA for the CDR3: TGTGCCAGCAGTTACCCCGCGCCGGAGCAGTACTTC.

The rearrangement uses TRBV13 and TRBJ1-1; D remains ambiguous. Trimming cost V 4 bases and J 10 bases, with 16 bases left between them. This CDR3 has 13 residues. Germline V CDR1 and CDR2: PRHDT, FYEKMQ (reference sequence). CDR3 in amino acids: CASSSAPARTAFF. The CDR3 nucleotides read TGTGCCAGCAGCTCCGCCCCGGCTCGTACAGCTTTCTTT.

The chain links TRBV13 to TRBJ2-3; D may be TRBD1 or TRBD2 (7 bases each). Germline CDR1 is PRHDT and CDR2 is FYEKMQ (reference sequence). This CDR3 comprises 16 residues. Trimming shortened V by 6 bases and J by 0 bases, and 16 bases separated the two germline ends. This CDR3 reads CASSEGASGSTDTQYF. CDR3 in DNA: TGTGCCAGCAGTGAGGGGGCTAGCGGAAGCACAGATACGCAGTATTTT.

The chain carries TRBV6-5 and TRBJ2-6, with a weak D call TRBD1 (6 bases). This CDR3 has 15 residues. Trimming stripped 6 bases from V and 0 bases from J, with 9 bases between. From germline, CDR1 is MNHEY and CDR2 SVGAGI. In nucleotides, the CDR3 is TGTGCCAGCAGCACAGGGATCTCTGGGGCCAACGTCCTGACTTTC. Protein sequence: CASSTGISGANVLTF.

This clonotype appeared a few times. The chain links TRBV13 to TRBJ2-2; D not resolved. V shed 4 bases and J shed 4 bases, with 7 bases lying between them. Germline V gene lookup returns CDR1 PRHDT and CDR2 FYEKMQ (reference sequence). The CDR3 loop spans 13 amino acids. CDR3 sequence reads: CASSSRLTGELFF. In nucleotides, the CDR3 is TGTGCCAGCAGCTCTCGACTCACCGGGGAGCTGTTTTTT.

The chain couples TRBV15 to TRBJ1-1; D not resolved. This CDR3 has 14 amino acids. Germline CDR1 reads LNHNV; CDR2 reads YYDKDF (reference sequence). V gave up 4 bases and J gave up 7 bases, with 16 bases separating them. CDR3 sequence reads: CATSTWTDSVEAFF. CDR3 nucleotides: TGTGCCACCAGCACCTGGACGGACTCCGTTGAAGCTTTCTTT.

The CDR3 region is CASISLSGLAGYEQYF. Here the CDR3 DNA reads TGTGCCAGCATATCTCTCTCAGGACTAGCGGGCTACGAGCAGTACTTC. The genes are TRBV7-2 and TRBJ2-7; 11 bases match TRBD2. The CDR3 is 16 amino acids. The junction had 11 bases not matched to a gene; V was cut back by 7 bases and J by 3 bases. The germline V gene has CDR1 SGHTA and CDR2 FQGNSA.

This clonotype was counted a few times. This chain links TRBV27 with TRBJ2-7; no reliable D call. CDR3 length: 13 amino acids. V gave up 3 bases and J gave up 2 bases, with 8 bases separating them. The germline CDR1 and CDR2 sequences are MNHEY and SMNVEV (reference sequence). CDR3 in DNA: TGTGCCAGCAGTTTCCGGAGTGCCTACGAGCAGTACTTC. This codes for CASSFRSAYEQYF.

The chain uses TRBV20-1 and TRBJ2-1; 8 bases match TRBD2. CDR1 and CDR2 from the germline V gene are DFQATT and SNEGSKA (reference sequence). Germline trimming cut 2 bases from V and 2 bases from J; bases unmatched to any gene: 8. The CDR3 has 16 residues. This chain's CDR3 is CSARPDTSGTYNEQFF. The CDR3 bases are TGCAGTGCTAGACCCGATACTAGCGGTACCTACAATGAGCAGTTCTTC.

V and J are TRBV6-2 or TRBV6-3 and TRBJ2-1, with TRBD2 matching 9 bases. Germline CDR1 and CDR2: MNHEY and SVGEGT. The CDR3 sequence is 15 residues long. Trimming took 2 bases from V and 10 from J; bases not matched to a gene: 9. The CDR3 sequence: CASSYVAGGRGEQFF. The CDR3 DNA is TGTGCCAGCAGTTACGTTGCGGGAGGGCGTGGAGAGCAGTTCTTC.

This clonotype was seen more than once but under ten times. The chain links TRBV4-1 to TRBJ1-1, with D possibly TRBD1 on 5 matching bases. CDR1 and CDR2 from the germline V gene are MGHRA and YSYEKL. Deletions cut 3 bases from V and 9 bases from J, with 8 bases between. The CDR3 extends over 11 amino acids. Here the CDR3 reads CASSQGTQAFF. CDR3 sequence (DNA): TGCGCCAGCAGCCAGGGGACTCAAGCTTTCTTT.

The CDR3 is CASSYQANQPQHF. As DNA, the CDR3 is TGTGCCAGCAGCTACCAGGCAAATCAGCCCCAGCATTTT. The chain couples TRBV13 to TRBJ1-5; D gene ambiguous. V dropped 4 bases and J dropped 4 bases, with 8 bases sitting between them. Germline lookup yields CDR1 PRHDT and CDR2 FYEKMQ (reference sequence). The CDR3 runs 13 residues.

This clonotype was seen only once. The chain has TRBV4-1 and TRBJ2-1; 13 bases agree with TRBD2. Germline trimming cut 2 bases from V and 8 bases from J; bases unmatched to any gene: 3. This CDR3 region has 15 residues. Germline CDR1 MGHRA, CDR2 YSYEKL. The CDR3: CASSQTSGRADEQFF. The CDR3 nucleotides read TGCGCCAGCAGCCAAACTAGCGGGAGGGCCGATGAGCAGTTCTTC.

The V and J genes are TRBV12-3 or TRBV12-4 and TRBJ2-1; 8 nucleotides agree with TRBD2. J gave up 15 bases and V 7 bases, and 11 bases lay outside the gene matches. CDR3 length: 12 amino acids. The CDR3 DNA is TGTGCCAGCATCCTGGGGGGACTAGGACCGTTCTTC. As protein: CASILGGLGPFF.

This clonotype was counted only a few times. The chain has TRBV4-2 and TRBJ2-1; D is unclear. The V and J ends lost 4 bases and 2 bases respectively, with 15 bases between them. Per the germline V gene, CDR1 is LGHNA and CDR2 is YNFKEQ. CDR3 size: 16 residues. CDR3 amino acids: CASSPPKGLTYNEQFF. As DNA, the CDR3 is TGTGCCAGCAGCCCACCCAAGGGTTTGACCTACAATGAGCAGTTCTTC.

This chain links TRBV4-3 with TRBJ2-1; tentative D call: TRBD2 (5 bases). Germline loops: CDR1 LGHNA, CDR2 YSLEER. This CDR3 comprises 17 residues. Trimming left V 1 base short and J 0 bases short, with 13 bases between. The CDR3 coding sequence is TGCGCCAGCAGCCAAGGACTACGCCTAAGCTCCTACAATGAGCAGTTCTTC. This translates into CASSQGLRLSSYNEQFF.

The V call is TRBV27, the J call TRBJ2-1, with D perhaps TRBD2 (6 bases). The germline V gene has CDR1 MNHEY and CDR2 SMNVEV (reference sequence). V lost 5 bases, J lost 4 bases, and 12 bases lay in between. The CDR3 has 14 residues. The CDR3 spells CASSPAGGYNEQFF. DNA for the CDR3: TGTGCCAGCAGTCCAGCCGGGGGTTACAATGAGCAGTTCTTC.

The rearrangement links TRBV6-5 to TRBJ2-2; no clear D gene. CDR1 is MNHEY and CDR2 is SVGAGI in the germline V gene. The CDR3 spans 12 residues. V was cut by 10 bases and J by 4 bases, with 10 bases left in between. The CDR3 bases are TGTGCCACCGTAGACGGCACCGGGGAGCTGTTTTTT. Its protein is CATVDGTGELFF.

This clonotype was found a few times. The chain couples TRBV28 to TRBJ2-5, with TRBD1 matching over 9 bases. Germline V gives CDR1 MDHEN, CDR2 SYDVKM. The CDR3 extends over 14 amino acids. Trimming at V came to 6 bases and at J to 4 bases, leaving 6 bases not matched to a gene. CDR3 amino acids: CASRRQGGGETQYF. CDR3 in DNA: TGTGCCAGCAGGAGACAGGGGGGGGGAGAGACCCAGTACTTC.

V usage is TRBV7-9 and J usage is TRBJ2-1; a possible D gene is TRBD2 (5 bases). Per the germline V gene, CDR1 is SEHNR and CDR2 is FQNEAQ (reference sequence). V was shortened by 2 bases and J by 10 bases, with 24 bases between the two germline ends. CDR3 length: 17 amino acids. Written as DNA, the CDR3 is TGTGCCAGCAGCTTATGGTCGGGCGTCCCCTCTGGGGAGGAGCAGTTCTTC. Translating gives CASSLWSGVPSGEEQFF.